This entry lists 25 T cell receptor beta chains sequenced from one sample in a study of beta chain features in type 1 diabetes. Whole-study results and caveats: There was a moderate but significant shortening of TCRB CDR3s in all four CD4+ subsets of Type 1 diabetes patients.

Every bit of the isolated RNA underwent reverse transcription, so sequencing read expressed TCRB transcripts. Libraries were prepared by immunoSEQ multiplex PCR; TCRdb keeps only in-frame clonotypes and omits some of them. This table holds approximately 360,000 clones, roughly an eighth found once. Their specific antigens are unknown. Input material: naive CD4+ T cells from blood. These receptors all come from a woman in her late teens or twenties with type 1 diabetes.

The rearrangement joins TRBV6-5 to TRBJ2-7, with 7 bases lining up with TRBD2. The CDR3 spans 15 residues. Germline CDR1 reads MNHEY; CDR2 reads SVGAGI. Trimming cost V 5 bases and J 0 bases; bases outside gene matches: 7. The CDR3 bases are TGTGCCAGCAGTCCCCGCGGGGGAGCCTCCTACGAGCAGTACTTC. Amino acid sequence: CASSPRGGASYEQYF.

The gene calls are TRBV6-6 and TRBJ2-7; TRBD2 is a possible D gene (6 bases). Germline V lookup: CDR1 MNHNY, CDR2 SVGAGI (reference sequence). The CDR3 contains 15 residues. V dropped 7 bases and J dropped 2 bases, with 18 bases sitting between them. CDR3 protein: CASIPGRGGAYEQYF. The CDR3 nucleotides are TGTGCCAGCATTCCCGGGCGGGGCGGAGCCTACGAGCAGTACTTC.

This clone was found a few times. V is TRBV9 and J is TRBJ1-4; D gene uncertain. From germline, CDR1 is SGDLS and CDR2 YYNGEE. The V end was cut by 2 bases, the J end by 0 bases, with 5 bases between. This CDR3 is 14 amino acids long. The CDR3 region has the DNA TGTGCCAGCAGCGTCATGTCAACTAATGAAAAACTGTTTTTT. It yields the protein CASSVMSTNEKLFF.

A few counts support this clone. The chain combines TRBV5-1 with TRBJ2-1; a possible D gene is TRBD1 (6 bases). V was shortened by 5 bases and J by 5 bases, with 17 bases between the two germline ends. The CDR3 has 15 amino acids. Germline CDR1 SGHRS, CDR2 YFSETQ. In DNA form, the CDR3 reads TGCGCCAGCAGACTATTAGGACAGCCTCACAATGAGCAGTTCTTC. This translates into CASRLLGQPHNEQFF.

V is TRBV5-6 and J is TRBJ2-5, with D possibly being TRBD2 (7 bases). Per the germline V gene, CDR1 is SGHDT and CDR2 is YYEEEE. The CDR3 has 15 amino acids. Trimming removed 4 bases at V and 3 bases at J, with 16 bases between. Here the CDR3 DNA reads TGTGCCAGCAGCGTGCTGGGGGGGGCCAAAGAGACCCAGTACTTC. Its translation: CASSVLGGAKETQYF.

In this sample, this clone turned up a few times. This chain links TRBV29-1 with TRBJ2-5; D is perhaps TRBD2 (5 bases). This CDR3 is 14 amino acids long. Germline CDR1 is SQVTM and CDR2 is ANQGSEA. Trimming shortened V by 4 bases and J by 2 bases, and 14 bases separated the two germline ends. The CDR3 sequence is CSVARAPAQETQYF. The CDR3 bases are TGCAGCGTTGCGCGGGCCCCGGCTCAAGAGACCCAGTACTTC.

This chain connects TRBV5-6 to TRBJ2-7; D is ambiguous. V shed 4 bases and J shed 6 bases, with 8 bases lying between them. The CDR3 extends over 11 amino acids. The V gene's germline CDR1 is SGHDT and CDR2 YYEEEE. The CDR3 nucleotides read TGTGCCAGCAGCCTCCGGTTCGAGCAGTACTTC. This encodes CASSLRFEQYF.

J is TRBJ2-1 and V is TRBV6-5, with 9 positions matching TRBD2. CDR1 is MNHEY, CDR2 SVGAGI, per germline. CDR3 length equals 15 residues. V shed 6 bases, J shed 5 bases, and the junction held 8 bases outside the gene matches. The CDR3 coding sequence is TGTGCCAGCAGCCATACGACTAGCGGCCACAATGAGCAGTTCTTC. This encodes CASSHTTSGHNEQFF.

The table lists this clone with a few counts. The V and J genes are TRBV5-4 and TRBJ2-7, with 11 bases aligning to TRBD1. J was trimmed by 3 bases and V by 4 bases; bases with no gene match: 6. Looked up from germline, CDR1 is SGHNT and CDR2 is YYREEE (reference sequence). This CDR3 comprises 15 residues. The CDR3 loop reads CASSPGTGGFYEQYF. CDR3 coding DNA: TGTGCCAGCAGCCCCGGGACAGGGGGTTTCTACGAGCAGTACTTC.

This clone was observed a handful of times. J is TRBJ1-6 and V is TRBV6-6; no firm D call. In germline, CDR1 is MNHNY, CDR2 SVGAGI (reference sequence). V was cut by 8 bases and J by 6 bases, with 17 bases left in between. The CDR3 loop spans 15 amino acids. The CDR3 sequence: CASSPPGNGNSPLHF. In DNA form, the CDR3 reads TGTGCCAGCTCGCCCCCGGGGAACGGTAATTCACCCCTCCACTTT.

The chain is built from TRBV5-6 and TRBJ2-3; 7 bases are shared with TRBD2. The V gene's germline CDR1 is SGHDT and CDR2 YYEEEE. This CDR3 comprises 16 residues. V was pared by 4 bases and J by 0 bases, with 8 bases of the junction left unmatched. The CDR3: CASSTGTIYSTDTQYF. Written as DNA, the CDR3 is TGTGCCAGCAGCACGGGGACTATCTATAGCACAGATACGCAGTATTTT. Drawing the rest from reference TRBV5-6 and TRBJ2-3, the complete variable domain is DAGVTQSPTHLIKTRGQQVTLRCSPKSGHDTVSWYQQALGQGPQFIFQYYEEEERQRGNFPDRFSGHQFPNYSSELNVNALLLGDSALYLCASSTGTIYSTDTQYFGPGTRLTVL.

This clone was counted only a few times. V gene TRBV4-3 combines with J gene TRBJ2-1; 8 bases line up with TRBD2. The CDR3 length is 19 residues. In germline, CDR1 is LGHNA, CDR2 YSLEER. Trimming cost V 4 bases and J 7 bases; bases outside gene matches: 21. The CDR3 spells CASSLSHLPGLVPGNEQFF. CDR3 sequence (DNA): TGCGCCAGCAGCCTGTCCCACCTACCGGGACTAGTCCCTGGAAATGAGCAGTTCTTC.

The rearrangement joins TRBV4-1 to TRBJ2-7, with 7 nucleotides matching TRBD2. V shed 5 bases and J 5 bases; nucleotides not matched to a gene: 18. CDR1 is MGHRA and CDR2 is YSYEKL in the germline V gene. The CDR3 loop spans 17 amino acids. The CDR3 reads CASSNRAIRARGDEQYF. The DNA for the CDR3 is TGCGCCAGCAGCAACCGCGCAATCAGGGCCCGGGGGGACGAGCAGTACTTC.

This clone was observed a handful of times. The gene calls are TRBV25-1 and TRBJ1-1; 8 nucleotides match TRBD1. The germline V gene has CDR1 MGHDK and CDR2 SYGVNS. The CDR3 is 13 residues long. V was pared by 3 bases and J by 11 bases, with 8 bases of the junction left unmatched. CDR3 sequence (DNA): TGTGCCAGCAGTGACAGGGGGCGGTCGACGGCTTTCTTT. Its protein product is CASSDRGRSTAFF.

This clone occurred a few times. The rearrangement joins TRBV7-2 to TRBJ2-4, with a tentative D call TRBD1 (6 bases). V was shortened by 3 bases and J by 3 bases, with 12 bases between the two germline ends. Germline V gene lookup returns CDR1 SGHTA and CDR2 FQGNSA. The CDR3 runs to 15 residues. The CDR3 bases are TGTGCCAGCAGCTTTGTCTTGGACAGCAAAAACATTCAGTACTTC. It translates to CASSFVLDSKNIQYF.

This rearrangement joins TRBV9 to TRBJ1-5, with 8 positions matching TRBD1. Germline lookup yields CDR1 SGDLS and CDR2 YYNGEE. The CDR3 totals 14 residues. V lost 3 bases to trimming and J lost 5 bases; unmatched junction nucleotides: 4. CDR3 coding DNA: TGTGCCAGCAGCGACGGGACAGGACATCAGCCCCAGCATTTT. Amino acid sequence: CASSDGTGHQPQHF. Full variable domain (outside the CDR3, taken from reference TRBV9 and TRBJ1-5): DSGVTQTPKHLITATGQRVTLRCSPRSGDLSVYWYQQSLDQGLQFLIQYYNGEERAKGNILERFSAQQFPDLHSELNLSSLELGDSALYFCASSDGTGHQPQHFGDGTRLSIL.

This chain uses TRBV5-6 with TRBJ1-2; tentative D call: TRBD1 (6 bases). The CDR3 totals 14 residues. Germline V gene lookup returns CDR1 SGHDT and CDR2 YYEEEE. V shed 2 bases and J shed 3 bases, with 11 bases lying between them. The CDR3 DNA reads TGTGCCAGCAGCTTCTCGGGACACCACTATGGCTACACCTTC. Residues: CASSFSGHHYGYTF.

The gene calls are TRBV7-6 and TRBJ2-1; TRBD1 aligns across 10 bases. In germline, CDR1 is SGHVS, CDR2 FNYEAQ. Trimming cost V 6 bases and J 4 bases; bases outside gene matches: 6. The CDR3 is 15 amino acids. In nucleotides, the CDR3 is TGTGCCAGCAGGTCCGGGACAGGGGAATACAATGAGCAGTTCTTC. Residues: CASRSGTGEYNEQFF.

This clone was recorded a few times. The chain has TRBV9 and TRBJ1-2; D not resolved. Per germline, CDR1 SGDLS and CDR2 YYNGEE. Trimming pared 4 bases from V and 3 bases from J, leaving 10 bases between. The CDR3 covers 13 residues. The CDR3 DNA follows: TGTGCCAGCAGCTTTAGATCCCACTATGGCTACACCTTC. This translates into CASSFRSHYGYTF.

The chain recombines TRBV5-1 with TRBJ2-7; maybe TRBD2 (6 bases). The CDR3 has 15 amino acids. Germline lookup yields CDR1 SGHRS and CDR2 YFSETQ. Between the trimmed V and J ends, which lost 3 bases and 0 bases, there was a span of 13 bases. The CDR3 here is CASSWDRGSSYEQYF. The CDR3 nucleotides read TGCGCCAGCAGCTGGGACCGGGGGAGCTCCTACGAGCAGTACTTC.

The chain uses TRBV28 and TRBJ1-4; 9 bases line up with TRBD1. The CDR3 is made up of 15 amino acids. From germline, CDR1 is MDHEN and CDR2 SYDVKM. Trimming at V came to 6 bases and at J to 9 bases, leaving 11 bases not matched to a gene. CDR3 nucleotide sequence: TGTGCCAGCAGCCCACAGGGGGCAGGTGATCAAAAACTGTTTTTT. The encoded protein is CASSPQGAGDQKLFF.

CDR3 sequence reads: CASSPDSFPDTQYF. The CDR3 nucleotides read TGTGCCAGCAGTCCGGACAGCTTCCCAGATACGCAGTATTTT. V usage is TRBV28 and J usage is TRBJ2-3; D is possibly TRBD1 (6 bases). Germline V lookup: CDR1 MDHEN, CDR2 SYDVKM. The length of the CDR3 is 14 residues. Trimming removed 5 bases from V and 4 bases from J, with 13 bases in between.

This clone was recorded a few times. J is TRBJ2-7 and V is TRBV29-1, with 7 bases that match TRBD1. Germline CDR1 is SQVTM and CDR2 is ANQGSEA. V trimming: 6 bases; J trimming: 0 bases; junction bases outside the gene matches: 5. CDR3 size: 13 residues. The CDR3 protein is CSVRDSTSYEQYF. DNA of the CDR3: TGCAGCGTCCGGGACAGCACCTCCTACGAGCAGTACTTC.

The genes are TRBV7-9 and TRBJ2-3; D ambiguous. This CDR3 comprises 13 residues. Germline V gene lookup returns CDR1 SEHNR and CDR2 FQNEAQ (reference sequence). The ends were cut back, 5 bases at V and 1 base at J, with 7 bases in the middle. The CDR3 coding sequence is TGTGCCAGCAGCCCAACTCGCACAGATACGCAGTATTTT. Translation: CASSPTRTDTQYF.

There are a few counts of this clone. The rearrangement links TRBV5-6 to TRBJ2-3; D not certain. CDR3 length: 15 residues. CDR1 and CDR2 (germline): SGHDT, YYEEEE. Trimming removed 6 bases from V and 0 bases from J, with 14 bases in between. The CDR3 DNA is TGTGCCAGCACCCGCCCCCCAGGCAGCACAGATACGCAGTATTTT. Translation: CASTRPPGSTDTQYF.